These 29 T cell receptor beta chains came from one sample sequenced in a study of glioma-infiltrating T cells. The iRepertoire nested amplicon-rescue multiplex PCR amplified TCR alpha and beta CDR3s from RNA. MiXCR, run by TCRdb on the multiplex PCR reads, gives a single entry per CDR3 protein. The table has about 400,000 distinct CDR3 sequences, around 38% seen once. The sample comprised glioma tissue, nonneoplastic brain tissue, or PBMCs (not recorded which). These receptors were taken from a human donor with low-grade glioma or glioblastoma, undergoing nonglioma brain surgery, or in good health (not recorded which).

V and J are TRBV7-2 and TRBJ2-4; D remains ambiguous. The CDR3 covers 15 residues. Germline V gene data show CDR1 as SGHTA and CDR2 as FQGNSA. V was cut by 6 bases and J by 0 bases, with 12 bases left in between. This CDR3 is CASSEGDRAKNIQYF. In DNA, the CDR3 is TGTGCCAGCAGTGAAGGAGACCGAGCCAAAAACATTCAGTACTTC.

The chain has TRBV27 and TRBJ1-2; D unclear. CDR3 size: 15 residues. V dropped 6 bases and J dropped 0 bases, with 14 bases sitting between them. Per germline, CDR1 MNHEY and CDR2 SMNVEV (reference sequence). CDR3: CASSVWSAANYGYTF. CDR3 in DNA: TGTGCCAGCAGCGTTTGGTCGGCAGCTAACTATGGCTACACCTTC.

The J gene is TRBJ1-5, the V gene TRBV20-1; D is possibly TRBD1 (5 bases). With 3 bases removed from V and 9 bases from J, the gap between germline ends came to 27 bases. CDR1 is DFQATT, CDR2 SNEGSKA, per germline (reference sequence). The CDR3 extends over 17 amino acids. The CDR3 nucleotides are TGCAGTGCTAGTCTGAGGAGAGGTCCCGGTACGGGGCGGCCCCAGCATTTT. Translation: CSASLRRGPGTGRPQHF.

The chain is built from TRBV29-1 and TRBJ2-3, with D possibly being TRBD1 (5 bases). The CDR3 sequence is 13 residues long. CDR1 and CDR2 from the germline V gene are SQVTM and ANQGSEA. The V gene lost 3 bases and the J gene lost 1 base, with 8 bases spanning the gap. The CDR3: CSVDKGGTDTQYF. For the CDR3, the DNA is TGCAGCGTTGATAAAGGGGGCACAGATACGCAGTATTTT.

As regards this clonotype: A junction boundary mismatches the germline segment, possibly from a read error. V and J are TRBV4-1 and TRBJ2-1; D perhaps matches TRBD1 (6 bases). CDR1 MGHRA and CDR2 YSYEKL come from the germline V gene. This CDR3 contains 16 residues. CDR3 residues: CASSHEGRGLNNEQFF. The CDR3, as DNA: TGTGCCAGCAGCCATGAGGGCAGGGGCCTAAACAATGAGCAGTTCTTC.

The sample holds many counts of this clonotype. The chain combines TRBV27 with TRBJ2-7, with a weak D call TRBD1 (5 bases). Germline V gene lookup returns CDR1 MNHEY and CDR2 SMNVEV (reference sequence). CDR3 length: 12 residues. Trimming left V 6 bases short and J 8 bases short, with 14 bases between. The CDR3 reads CASRQSWGKQYF. CDR3 nucleotides: TGTGCCAGCAGACAAAGTTGGGGCAAGCAGTACTTC.

This chain connects TRBV28 to TRBJ1-1, with D possibly matching TRBD1 (6 bases). This CDR3 has 17 residues. V lost 0 bases and J 5 bases, leaving 19 bases between the germline ends. Looked up from germline, CDR1 is MDHEN and CDR2 is SYDVKM. The CDR3 bases are TGTGCCAGCAGTTTATGCGCCGGGGGCAGGTATGCTACTGAAGCTTTCTTT. It yields the protein CASSLCAGGRYATEAFF.

The chain couples TRBV27 to TRBJ1-1; possible D gene TRBD1, 5 bases. V was pared by 8 bases and J by 7 bases, with 14 bases between. This CDR3 has 12 residues. Germline V gene lookup returns CDR1 MNHEY and CDR2 SMNVEV (reference sequence). CDR3 protein: CASWLQESEAFF. The DNA for the CDR3 is TGTGCCAGCTGGCTACAGGAAAGTGAAGCTTTCTTT.

In this sample, this clonotype turned up a few times. The gene calls are TRBV28 and TRBJ2-1, with 9 bases lining up with TRBD2. V lost 3 bases, J lost 3 bases, and 3 bases stayed unmatched. Germline CDR1 reads MDHEN; CDR2 reads SYDVKM. There are 15 residues in the CDR3. The DNA of the CDR3 is TGTGCCAGCAGTTTCACTAGCGGGTTCTACAATGAGCAGTTCTTC. Its translation: CASSFTSGFYNEQFF.

This clonotype was seen just once. One end of the junction does not line up with germline, which may come from a read error. This chain connects TRBV28 to TRBJ2-1, with unresolved D. The J call is in doubt because the DNA end fits TRBJ2-7 better. CDR1 and CDR2 from the germline V gene are MDHEN and SYDVKM. The CDR3 totals 15 residues. In DNA, the CDR3 is TGTGCCAGCAGTTTAGGACCCCCAAGCTCCTGCGAGCAGTACTTC. Its protein is CASSLGPPSSCEQYF.

This rearrangement joins TRBV20-1 to TRBJ2-1; TRBD1 matches at 9 bases. The CDR3 covers 13 residues. Germline-derived CDR1 and CDR2 are DFQATT and SNEGSKA (reference sequence). The V and J ends lost 8 bases and 6 bases, in that order; junction bases with no gene match: 8. CDR3 in DNA: TGCAGTACCGGGACAGGGCCAGGCAATGAGCAGTTCTTC. It translates to CSTGTGPGNEQFF.

Many counts were recorded for this clonotype. The chain's CDR3 is CASSYGRADGYTF. The CDR3 nucleotides are TGTGCCAGCAGTTACGGCAGGGCGGATGGCTACACCTTC. The rearrangement joins TRBV6-2 or TRBV6-3 to TRBJ1-2, with TRBD1 as a possible D gene (5 bases). CDR3 size: 13 residues. Germline V lookup: CDR1 MNHEY, CDR2 SVGEGT. With 2 bases removed from V and 6 bases from J, the gap between germline ends came to 10 bases.

The table lists this clonotype with a count of one. An end of the junction differs from the germline gene, which may be a read error. V is TRBV20-1 and J is TRBJ1-2; 7 nucleotides match TRBD1. This CDR3 spans 15 amino acids. Per the germline V gene, CDR1 is DFQATT and CDR2 is SNEGSKA (reference sequence). The CDR3 DNA follows: TGCAGTGCTAGAGATCCAGGACAGGAGGGCTATGGCCACACCTTC. Its translation: CSARDPGQEGYGHTF.

This clonotype was observed a handful of times. Compared with germline, one end of the junction differs, possibly owing to a read error. The J gene is TRBJ2-1, the V gene TRBV4-1; 8 bases align to TRBD2. The CDR3 consists of 14 residues. Germline loops: CDR1 MGHRA, CDR2 YSYEKL. Written as DNA, the CDR3 is TGCGCCAGCAGCAAAGAGGCTAGCGGGAATGAGCAGTTCTTC. This codes for CASSKEASGNEQFF.

This clonotype was found many times. The V gene is TRBV7-9, the J gene TRBJ1-6; D unresolved. Germline CDR1 reads SEHNR; CDR2 reads FQNEAQ (reference sequence). V lost 0 bases to trimming and J lost 10 bases, with 4 bases between them. The CDR3 is 12 residues long. The CDR3 spells CASSLAGSPLHF. The CDR3 DNA follows: TGTGCCAGCAGCTTAGCTGGATCACCCCTCCACTTT.

Comment on this clonotype: Given a much more abundant clone one base away, this may be a read error. The CDR3 carries no conserved terminal phenylalanine or tryptophan, so it likely arises from a read error. The gene calls are TRBV27 and TRBJ1-5, with unresolved D. The CDR3 contains 14 residues. Trimming removed 4 bases at V and 3 bases at J, with 10 bases between. The germline CDR1 and CDR2 sequences are MNHEY and SMNVEV (reference sequence). The CDR3 is CASSSGRFNQPQHL. The CDR3 nucleotides are TGTGCCAGCAGTTCTGGCCGGTTCAATCAGCCCCAGCATCTT.

The gene calls are TRBV5-1 and TRBJ1-1; unclear D gene. Trimming took 3 bases from V and 2 from J, leaving 8 bases between them. This CDR3 has 13 amino acids. CDR1 SGHRS and CDR2 YFSETQ come from the germline V gene. In nucleotides, the CDR3 is TGCGCCAGCAGCTCTCAGACAAACACTGAAGCTTTCTTT. It encodes CASSSQTNTEAFF.

This rearrangement joins TRBV28 to TRBJ2-3; the match to TRBD2 covers 8 bases. CDR1 and CDR2 from the germline V gene are MDHEN and SYDVKM. V dropped 5 bases and J dropped 2; count of bases not matched to a gene: 6. The CDR3 is 15 amino acids. As DNA, the CDR3 is TGTGCCAGCAGTGTAGCGGGACCCCCCACAGATACGCAGTATTTT. As protein: CASSVAGPPTDTQYF. The full variable domain, in which reference TRBV28 and TRBJ2-3 provide the parts outside the CDR3, is DVKVTQSSRYLVKRTGEKVFLECVQDMDHENMFWYRQDPGLGLRLIYFSYDVKMKEKGDIPEGYSVSREKKERFSLILESASTNQTSMYLCASSVAGPPTDTQYFGPGTRLTVL.

The count of this clonotype is one. The V and J genes are TRBV29-1 and TRBJ1-5; a possible D gene is TRBD1 (6 bases). V lost 6 bases and J lost 3, with 15 bases in between. The CDR3 loop spans 14 amino acids. The V gene's germline CDR1 is SQVTM and CDR2 ANQGSEA. The CDR3 loop reads CSVETGNPNQPQHF. CDR3 DNA sequence: TGCAGCGTGGAAACAGGGAACCCCAATCAGCCCCAGCATTTT.

The sample holds many counts of this clonotype. This rearrangement joins TRBV6-1 to TRBJ2-1, with TRBD2 matching 12 bases. V dropped 6 bases and J dropped 10; count of bases not matched to a gene: 13. CDR3 size: 16 residues. CDR1 and CDR2 from the germline V gene are MNHNS and SASEGT. The CDR3 protein is CASRWAPTSGRGEQFF. As DNA, the CDR3 is TGTGCCAGCAGGTGGGCCCCGACTAGCGGGAGAGGGGAGCAGTTCTTC.

The chain links TRBV28 to TRBJ1-2, with a weak D call TRBD1 (6 bases). The CDR3 spans 13 residues. The germline V gene has CDR1 MDHEN and CDR2 SYDVKM. The V end was cut by 4 bases, the J end by 4 bases, with 10 bases between. The CDR3 region is CASSWGQSYGYTF. Here the CDR3 DNA reads TGTGCCAGCAGTTGGGGACAATCCTATGGCTACACCTTC.

This clonotype was counted many times. J is TRBJ2-7 and V is TRBV28, with D perhaps being TRBD1 or TRBD2 (5 bases each). CDR1 and CDR2 (germline): MDHEN, SYDVKM. CDR3 length: 14 residues. V was pared by 5 bases and J by 5 bases, with 16 bases between. Here the CDR3 DNA reads TGTGCCAGCAGTGCATCAGGGCGAGGGCACGAGCAGTACTTC. Its translation is CASSASGRGHEQYF.

In this sample, this clonotype turned up a few times. The chain recombines TRBV19 with TRBJ2-7; no firm D call. V lost 3 bases and J lost 0, with 9 bases in between. CDR3 length: 14 amino acids. CDR1 is LNHDA, CDR2 SQIVND, per germline (reference sequence). The CDR3 protein is CASSMAGASYEQYF. The CDR3 bases are TGTGCCAGTAGTATGGCCGGAGCCTCCTACGAGCAGTACTTC.

In this sample, this clonotype turned up many times. One end of the junction does not line up with germline, which may come from a read error. The genes are TRBV7-9 and TRBJ2-3; TRBD1 matches 7 bases. The germline V gene has CDR1 SEHNR and CDR2 FQNEAQ (reference sequence). The CDR3 extends over 14 amino acids. The CDR3 region is CASSLGQGADTQYF. The CDR3 nucleotides read TGTGCCAGCAGTTTAGGTCAGGGGGCAGATACGCAGTATTTT.

This clonotype was seen a handful of times. The CDR3 DNA follows: TGTGCCAGCAGTTCCTTGACTAGCGGGAGAGGGGCGAGAGATACGCAGTATTTT. Amino acids: CASSSLTSGRGARDTQYF. The rearrangement links TRBV11-2 to TRBJ2-3; 12 nucleotides match TRBD2. The ends lost 6 bases at V and 5 bases at J; junction bases unmatched: 15. Germline CDR1 is SGHAT and CDR2 is FQNNGV. The CDR3 is 18 amino acids.

In its sample, this clonotype was seen many times. The gene calls are TRBV6-6 and TRBJ2-1; 11 nucleotides align to TRBD1. Germline V gives CDR1 MNHNY, CDR2 SVGAGI (reference sequence). Losses at the gene ends were 2 bases for V and 9 bases for J; bases not matched to a gene: 9. The CDR3 runs 16 residues. This chain's CDR3 is CASSYTTGTGGIEQFF. The CDR3 nucleotides are TGTGCCAGCAGTTACACAACCGGGACAGGGGGGATTGAGCAGTTCTTC.

This chain links TRBV5-4 with TRBJ2-7; 8 nucleotides line up with TRBD1. The V gene's germline CDR1 is SGHNT and CDR2 YYREEE (reference sequence). The CDR3 covers 13 residues. V dropped 3 bases and J dropped 6; count of bases not matched to a gene: 5. The CDR3 reads CASSSGQGTEQYF. The CDR3 bases are TGTGCCAGCAGCTCTGGACAGGGCACCGAGCAGTACTTC.

With respect to this clonotype: A much more abundant neighbour one base away suggests this may be a read error. It is likely a read error, because the conserved phenylalanine at the end of the CDR3 is missing. The CDR3 region is CASRPSPGWSGYTL. The CDR3 DNA is TGTGCCAGCAGGCCCAGCCCAGGGTGGTCTGGCTACACCCTC. The chain carries TRBV6-2 or TRBV6-3 and TRBJ1-2; D may be TRBD1 (5 bases). Germline V gene data show CDR1 as MNHEY and CDR2 as SVGEGT. CDR3 size: 14 residues. Trimming cost V 6 bases and J 7 bases, with 18 bases left between them.

The V call is TRBV20-1, the J call TRBJ2-7, with D maybe TRBD1 (6 bases). The length of the CDR3 is 14 residues. Trimming took off 0 bases at V and 3 bases at J, with 12 bases between the two ends. The germline V gene has CDR1 DFQATT and CDR2 SNEGSKA (reference sequence). The CDR3 here is CSARDSTGLYEQYF. DNA for the CDR3: TGCAGTGCTAGAGATAGCACAGGGCTCTACGAGCAGTACTTC.